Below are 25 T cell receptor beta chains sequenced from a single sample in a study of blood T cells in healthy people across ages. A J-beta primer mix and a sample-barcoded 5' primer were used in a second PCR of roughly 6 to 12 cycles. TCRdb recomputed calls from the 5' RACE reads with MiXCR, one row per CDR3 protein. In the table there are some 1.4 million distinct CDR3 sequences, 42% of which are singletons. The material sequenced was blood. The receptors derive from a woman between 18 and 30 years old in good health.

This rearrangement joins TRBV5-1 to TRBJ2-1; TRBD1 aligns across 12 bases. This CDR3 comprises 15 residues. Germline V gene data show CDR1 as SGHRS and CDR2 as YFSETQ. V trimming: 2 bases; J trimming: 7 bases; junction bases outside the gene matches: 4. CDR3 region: CASSFRDRGQNEQFF. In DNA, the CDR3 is TGCGCCAGCAGCTTTAGGGACAGGGGGCAAAATGAGCAGTTCTTC.

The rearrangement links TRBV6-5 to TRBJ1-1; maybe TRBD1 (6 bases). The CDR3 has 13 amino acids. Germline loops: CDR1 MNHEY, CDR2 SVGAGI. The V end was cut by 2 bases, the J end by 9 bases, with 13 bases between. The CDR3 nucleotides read TGTGCCAGCAGTTACCCCATGACAGGACAAGCTTTCTTT. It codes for CASSYPMTGQAFF.

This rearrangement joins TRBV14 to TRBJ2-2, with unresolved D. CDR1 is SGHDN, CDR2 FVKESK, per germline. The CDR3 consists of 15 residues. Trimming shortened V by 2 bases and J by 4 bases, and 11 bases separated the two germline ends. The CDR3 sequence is CASSQLLQSTGELFF. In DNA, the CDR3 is TGTGCCAGCAGCCAACTCCTACAGAGCACCGGGGAGCTGTTTTTT.

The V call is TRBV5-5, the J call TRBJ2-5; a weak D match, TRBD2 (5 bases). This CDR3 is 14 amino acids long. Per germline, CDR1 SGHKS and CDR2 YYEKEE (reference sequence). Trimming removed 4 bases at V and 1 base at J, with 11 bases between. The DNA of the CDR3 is TGTGCCAGCAGCCCGAGGACTTTCCAAGAGACCCAGTACTTC. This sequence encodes CASSPRTFQETQYF.

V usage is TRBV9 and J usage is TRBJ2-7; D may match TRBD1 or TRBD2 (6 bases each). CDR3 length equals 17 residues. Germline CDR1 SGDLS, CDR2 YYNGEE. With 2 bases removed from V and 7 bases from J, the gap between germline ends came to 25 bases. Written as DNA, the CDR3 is TGTGCCAGCAGCGTGAGGGGGGAGGCGACAACTTACAATGAGCAGTACTTC. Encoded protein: CASSVRGEATTYNEQYF.

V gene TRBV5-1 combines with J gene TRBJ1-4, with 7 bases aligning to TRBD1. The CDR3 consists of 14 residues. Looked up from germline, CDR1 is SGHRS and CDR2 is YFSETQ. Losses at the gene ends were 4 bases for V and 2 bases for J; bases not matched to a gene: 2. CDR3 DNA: TGCGCCAGCAGCCCGACAGGGACTAATGAAAAACTGTTTTTT. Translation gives CASSPTGTNEKLFF.

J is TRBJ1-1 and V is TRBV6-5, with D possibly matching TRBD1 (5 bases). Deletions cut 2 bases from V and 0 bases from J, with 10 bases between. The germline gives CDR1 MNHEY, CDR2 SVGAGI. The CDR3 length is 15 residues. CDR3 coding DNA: TGTGCCAGCAGTTACGGCGGGGCTATGAACACTGAAGCTTTCTTT. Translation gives CASSYGGAMNTEAFF.

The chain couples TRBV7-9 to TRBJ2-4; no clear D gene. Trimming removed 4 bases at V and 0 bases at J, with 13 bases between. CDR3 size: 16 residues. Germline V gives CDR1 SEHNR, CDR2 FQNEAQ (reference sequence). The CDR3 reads CASSSLTQIAKNIQYF. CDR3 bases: TGTGCCAGCAGCTCGTTGACACAAATAGCCAAAAACATTCAGTACTTC.

As DNA, the CDR3 is TGTGCCAGCAGAGCACTAGGAGCGGGAGGCTCCTCCTACGAGCAGTACTTC. Its protein product is CASRALGAGGSSYEQYF. This chain links TRBV6-6 with TRBJ2-7; 9 nucleotides align to TRBD2. This CDR3 has 17 amino acids. CDR1 and CDR2 (germline): MNHNY, SVGAGI (reference sequence). Losses at the gene ends were 6 bases for V and 0 bases for J; bases not matched to a gene: 12.

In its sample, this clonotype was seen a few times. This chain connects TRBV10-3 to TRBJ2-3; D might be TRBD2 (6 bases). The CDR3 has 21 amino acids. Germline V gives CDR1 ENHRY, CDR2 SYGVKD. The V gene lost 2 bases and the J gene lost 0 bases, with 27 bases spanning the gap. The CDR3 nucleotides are TGTGCCATCAGTGAGACACCGGGGGTCGGGTTGGTTCCGACAAGCACAGATACGCAGTATTTT. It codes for CAISETPGVGLVPTSTDTQYF.

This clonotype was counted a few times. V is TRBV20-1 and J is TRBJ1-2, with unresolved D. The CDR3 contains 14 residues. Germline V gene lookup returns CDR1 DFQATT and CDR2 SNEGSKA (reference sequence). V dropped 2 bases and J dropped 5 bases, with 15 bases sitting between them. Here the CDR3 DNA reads TGCAGTGCTAGAATGGGCAGCTTGTTGTATGGCTACACCTTC. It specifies CSARMGSLLYGYTF.

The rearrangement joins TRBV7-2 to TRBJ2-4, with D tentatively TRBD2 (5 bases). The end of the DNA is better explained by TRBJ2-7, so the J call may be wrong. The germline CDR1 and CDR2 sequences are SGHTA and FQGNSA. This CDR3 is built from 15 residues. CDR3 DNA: TGTGCCAGCAGCTTGGCCGGGATCCCGGCCTACGAGCAGTACTTC. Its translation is CASSLAGIPAYEQYF.

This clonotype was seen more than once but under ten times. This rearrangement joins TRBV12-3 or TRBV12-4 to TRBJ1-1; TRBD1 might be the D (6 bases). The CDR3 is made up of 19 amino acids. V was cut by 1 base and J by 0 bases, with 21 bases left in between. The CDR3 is CASSLVLPRGSYLNTEAFF. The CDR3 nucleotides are TGTGCCAGCAGTTTAGTTTTACCCAGGGGCTCCTACCTGAACACTGAAGCTTTCTTT.

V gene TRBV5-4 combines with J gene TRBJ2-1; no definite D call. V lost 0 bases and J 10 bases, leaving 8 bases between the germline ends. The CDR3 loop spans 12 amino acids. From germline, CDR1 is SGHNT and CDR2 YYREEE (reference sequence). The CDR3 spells CASSLDSQEQFF. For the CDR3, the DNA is TGTGCCAGCAGCTTGGACTCCCAAGAGCAGTTCTTC. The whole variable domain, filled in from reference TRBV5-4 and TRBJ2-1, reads ETGVTQSPTHLIKTRGQQVTLRCSSQSGHNTVSWYQQALGQGPQFIFQYYREEENGRGNFPPRFSGLQFPNYSSELNVNALELDDSALYLCASSLDSQEQFFGPGTRLTVL.

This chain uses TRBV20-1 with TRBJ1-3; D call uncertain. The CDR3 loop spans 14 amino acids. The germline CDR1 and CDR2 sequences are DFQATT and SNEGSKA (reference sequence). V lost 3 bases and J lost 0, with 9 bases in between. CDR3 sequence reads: CSASGGSSGNTIYF. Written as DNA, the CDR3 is TGCAGTGCTAGCGGCGGAAGCTCTGGAAACACCATATATTTT.

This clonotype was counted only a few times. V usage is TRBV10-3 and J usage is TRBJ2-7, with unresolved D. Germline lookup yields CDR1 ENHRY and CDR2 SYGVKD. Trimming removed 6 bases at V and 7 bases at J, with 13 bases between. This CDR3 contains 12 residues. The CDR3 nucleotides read TGTGCCATCAGGATGACTGACAATGAGCAGTACTTC. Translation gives CAIRMTDNEQYF.

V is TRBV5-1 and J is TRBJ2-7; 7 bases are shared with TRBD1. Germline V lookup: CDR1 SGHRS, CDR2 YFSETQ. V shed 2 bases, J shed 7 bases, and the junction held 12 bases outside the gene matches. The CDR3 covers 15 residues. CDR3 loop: CASSFTGTAYNEQYF. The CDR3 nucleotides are TGCGCCAGCAGCTTCACCGGGACAGCGTACAATGAGCAGTACTTC. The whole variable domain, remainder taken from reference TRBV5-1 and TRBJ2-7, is KAGVTQTPRYLIKTRGQQVTLSCSPISGHRSVSWYQQTPGQGLQFLFEYFSETQRNKGNFPGRFSGRQFSNSRSEMNVSTLELGDSALYLCASSFTGTAYNEQYFGPGTRLTVT.

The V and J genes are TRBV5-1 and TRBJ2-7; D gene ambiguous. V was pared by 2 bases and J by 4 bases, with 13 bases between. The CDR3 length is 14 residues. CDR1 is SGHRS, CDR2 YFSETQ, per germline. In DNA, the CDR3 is TGCGCCAGCAGCTTCGGAACAACCCTATACGAGCAGTACTTC. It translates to CASSFGTTLYEQYF.

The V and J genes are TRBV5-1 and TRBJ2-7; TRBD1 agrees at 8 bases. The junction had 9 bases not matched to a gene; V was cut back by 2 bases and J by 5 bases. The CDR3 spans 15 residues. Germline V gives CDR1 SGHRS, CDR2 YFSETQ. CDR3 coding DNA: TGCGCCAGCAGCTTACGCGACAGGGGCAACCACGAGCAGTACTTC. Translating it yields CASSLRDRGNHEQYF.

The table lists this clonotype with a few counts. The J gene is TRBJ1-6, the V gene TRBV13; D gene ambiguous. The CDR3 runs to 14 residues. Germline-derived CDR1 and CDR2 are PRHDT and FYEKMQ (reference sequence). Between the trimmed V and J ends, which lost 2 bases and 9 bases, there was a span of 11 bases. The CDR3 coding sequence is TGTGCCAGCAGCTTAAGGGATCGACGTTCACCCCTCCACTTT. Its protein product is CASSLRDRRSPLHF.

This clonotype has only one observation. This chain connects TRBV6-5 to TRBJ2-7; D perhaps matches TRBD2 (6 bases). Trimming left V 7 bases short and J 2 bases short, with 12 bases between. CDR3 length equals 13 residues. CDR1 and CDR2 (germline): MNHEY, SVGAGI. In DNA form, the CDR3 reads TGTGCCAGCACCGGCGGGGATACCTACGAGCAGTACTTC. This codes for CASTGGDTYEQYF.

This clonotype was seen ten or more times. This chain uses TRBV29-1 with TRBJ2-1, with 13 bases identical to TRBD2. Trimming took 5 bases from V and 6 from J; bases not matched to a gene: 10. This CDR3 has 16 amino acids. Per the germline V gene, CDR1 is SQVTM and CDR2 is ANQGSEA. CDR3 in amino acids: CSVIGLAGELTNEQFF. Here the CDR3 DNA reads TGCAGCGTTATAGGACTAGCGGGGGAATTAACCAATGAGCAGTTCTTC.

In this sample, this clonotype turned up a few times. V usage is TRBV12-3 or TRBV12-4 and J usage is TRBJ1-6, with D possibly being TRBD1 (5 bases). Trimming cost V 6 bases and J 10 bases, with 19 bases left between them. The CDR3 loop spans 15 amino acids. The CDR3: CASSRHQGTWSPLHF. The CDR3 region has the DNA TGTGCCAGCAGCCGTCACCAGGGAACCTGGTCACCCCTCCACTTT.

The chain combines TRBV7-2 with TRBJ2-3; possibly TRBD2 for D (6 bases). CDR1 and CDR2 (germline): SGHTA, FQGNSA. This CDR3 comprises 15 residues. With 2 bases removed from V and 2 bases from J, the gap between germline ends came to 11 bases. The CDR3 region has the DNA TGTGCCAGCAGCTTATGGGGCGGGATCACAGATACGCAGTATTTT. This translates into CASSLWGGITDTQYF.

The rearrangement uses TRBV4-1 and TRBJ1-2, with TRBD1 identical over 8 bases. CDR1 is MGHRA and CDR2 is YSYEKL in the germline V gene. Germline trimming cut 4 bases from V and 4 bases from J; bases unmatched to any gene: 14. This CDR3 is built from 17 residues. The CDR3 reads CASSPAGGQARVYGYTF. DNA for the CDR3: TGCGCCAGCAGCCCTGCCGGGGGACAGGCTCGGGTCTATGGCTACACCTTC.